A selection of T cell receptor beta chains follows, all from one sample in a study of Graves' ophthalmopathy and Graves' hyperthyroidism. TCRdb called the multiplex PCR reads again in MiXCR, with one record for every CDR3 protein. The sample shows over a million distinct CDR3 sequences, 35% to 40% of them seen only once. The sample consisted of peripheral blood or thyroid tissue (not recorded which). The receptors were sampled from an adult man with Graves' hyperthyroidism. Each CDR3 is given with its conserved first and last residue. The D gene is left open where the match is weak. Where a row states a size, it is once, few, many or the class of an expanded clone; other rows omit it.

d_call: -; v_call: TRBV12-3/TRBV12-4; clone_size: many; j_call: TRBJ2-2; cdr3_nt: TGTGCCAGCTTAAACACCGGGGAGCTGTTTTTT; cdr3_aa: CASLNTGELFF
d_call: -; v_call: TRBV9; clone_size: -; j_call: TRBJ2-2; cdr3_nt: TGTGCCAGCAGCGTAGGGGAAGGGAGCAGCAGGGGATTGAGCACCGGGGAGCTGTTTTTT; cdr3_aa: CASSVGEGSSRGLSTGELFF
d_call: -; v_call: TRBV20-1; clone_size: many; j_call: TRBJ1-4; cdr3_nt: TGCAGTGCTAGAACGGGACCAAGGTTAGAACTGTTTTTT; cdr3_aa: CSARTGPRLELFF
d_call: TRBD1; v_call: TRBV2; clone_size: many; j_call: TRBJ2-6; cdr3_nt: TGTGCCAGCCGGGACAGGGGATTCTCTGGGGCCAACGTCCTGACTTTC; cdr3_aa: CASRDRGFSGANVLTF
d_call: -; v_call: TRBV5-1; clone_size: many; j_call: TRBJ1-2; cdr3_nt: TGCGCCAGCAGCTTGGAACAAGGAGGCTACACCTTC; cdr3_aa: CASSLEQGGYTF
d_call: TRBD2; v_call: TRBV5-1; clone_size: -; j_call: TRBJ2-2; cdr3_nt: TGCGCCAGCAGCCAATCCGGGACTAGCGGGTATACCGGGGAGCTGTTTTTT; cdr3_aa: CASSQSGTSGYTGELFF
d_call: TRBD2; v_call: TRBV6-2/TRBV6-3; clone_size: -; j_call: TRBJ2-7; cdr3_nt: TGTGCCAGCCTCCCCGGGACTAGCGGCTACGAGCAGTACTTC; cdr3_aa: CASLPGTSGYEQYF
d_call: -; v_call: TRBV29-1; clone_size: -; j_call: TRBJ1-1; cdr3_nt: TGCAGCGTGGGGACTCCCACGGGGACTGAAGCTTTCTTT; cdr3_aa: CSVGTPTGTEAFF
d_call: -; v_call: TRBV7-8; clone_size: once; j_call: TRBJ2-2; cdr3_nt: TGTGCCAGCAGCTTTGAATCAGGGATGATTCTACGGGAGCTGTTTTTT; cdr3_aa: CASSFESGMILRELFF
d_call: TRBD2; v_call: TRBV9; clone_size: many; j_call: TRBJ2-7; cdr3_nt: TGTGCCAGCAGCGAGGGACTAGCGGGAGAAGGTCGCGAGCAGTACTTC; cdr3_aa: CASSEGLAGEGREQYF
d_call: -; v_call: TRBV29-1; clone_size: many; j_call: TRBJ2-2; cdr3_nt: TGCAGCGTTGAAGGGGGTCCGAACCGCACTCCGGAGCTGTTTTTT; cdr3_aa: CSVEGGPNRTPELFF
d_call: -; v_call: TRBV10-3; clone_size: once; j_call: TRBJ1-2; cdr3_nt: TGTGCCAGCAGTGAGGAGGTGGGGTATGGCCACACCTTC; cdr3_aa: CASSEEVGYGHTF
d_call: TRBD1; v_call: TRBV19; clone_size: -; j_call: TRBJ2-1; cdr3_nt: TGTGCCAGCAGCTTAGTGGACAGGGGCAATGAGCAGTTCTTC; cdr3_aa: CASSLVDRGNEQFF
d_call: TRBD1; v_call: TRBV15; clone_size: -; j_call: TRBJ2-7; cdr3_nt: TGTGCCACCAGCAGAGAACCAACAGGGGGCGACTCTTCCGAGCAGTACTTC; cdr3_aa: CATSREPTGGDSSEQYF
d_call: TRBD2; v_call: TRBV4-1; clone_size: few; j_call: TRBJ2-7; cdr3_nt: TGCGCCAGCAGCCTATCCGGACTAGCGGGATCCTACGAGCAGTACTTC; cdr3_aa: CASSLSGLAGSYEQYF
d_call: TRBD2; v_call: TRBV29-1; clone_size: -; j_call: TRBJ2-5; cdr3_nt: TGCAGCGTGCGGGGGTCGGGAGATAGCAATCAGCCCCAGTACTTC; cdr3_aa: CSVRGSGDSNQPQYF
d_call: -; v_call: TRBV29-1; clone_size: many; j_call: TRBJ1-2; cdr3_nt: TGCAGCGCCATGCCGGGTCCCACTAACTATGGCTACACCTTC; cdr3_aa: CSAMPGPTNYGYTF
d_call: -; v_call: TRBV7-9; clone_size: many; j_call: TRBJ1-2; cdr3_nt: TGTGCCAGCAGCTTATACGGTCCTGGCTACACCTTC; cdr3_aa: CASSLYGPGYTF
d_call: TRBD2; v_call: TRBV7-2; clone_size: few; j_call: TRBJ2-6; cdr3_nt: TGTGCCAGCAGCTTAAGGGAGGGCGTCTCTGGGGCCAACGTCCTGACTTTC; cdr3_aa: CASSLREGVSGANVLTF
d_call: TRBD1; v_call: TRBV7-9; clone_size: many; j_call: TRBJ2-2; cdr3_nt: TGTGCCAGCAGCTCCGACAGGGCCTCGGACACCGGGGAGCTGTTTTTT; cdr3_aa: CASSSDRASDTGELFF
d_call: -; v_call: TRBV9; clone_size: many; j_call: TRBJ1-5; cdr3_nt: TGTGCCAGCAGCCCTAGTGGGGGGGGGGATCAGCCCCAGCATTTT; cdr3_aa: CASSPSGGGDQPQHF